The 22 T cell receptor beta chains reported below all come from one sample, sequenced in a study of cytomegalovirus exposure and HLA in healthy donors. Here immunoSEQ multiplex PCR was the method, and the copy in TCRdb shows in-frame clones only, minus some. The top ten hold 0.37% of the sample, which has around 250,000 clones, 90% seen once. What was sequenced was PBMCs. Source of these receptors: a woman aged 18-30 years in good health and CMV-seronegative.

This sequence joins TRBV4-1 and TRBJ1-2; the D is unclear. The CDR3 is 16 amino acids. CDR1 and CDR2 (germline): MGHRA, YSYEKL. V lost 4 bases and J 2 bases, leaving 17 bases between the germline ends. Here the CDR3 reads CASSPIKGGRNYGYTF. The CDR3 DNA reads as TGCGCCAGCAGCCCAATAAAAGGCGGAAGGAACTATGGCTACACCTTC.

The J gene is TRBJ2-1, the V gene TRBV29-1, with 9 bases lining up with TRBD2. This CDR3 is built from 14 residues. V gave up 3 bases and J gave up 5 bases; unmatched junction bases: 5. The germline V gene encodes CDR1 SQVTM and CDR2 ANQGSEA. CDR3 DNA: TGCAGCGTTGATGGCCTAGCGGGGCACAATGAGCAGTTCTTC. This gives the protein CSVDGLAGHNEQFF.

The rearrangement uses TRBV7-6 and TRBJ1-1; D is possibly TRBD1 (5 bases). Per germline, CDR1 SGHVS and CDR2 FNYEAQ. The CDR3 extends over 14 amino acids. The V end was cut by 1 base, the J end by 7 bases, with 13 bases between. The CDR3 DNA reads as TGTGCCAGCAGCTTAGGCAGGGCCCAAATTGAAGCTTTCTTT. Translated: CASSLGRAQIEAFF.

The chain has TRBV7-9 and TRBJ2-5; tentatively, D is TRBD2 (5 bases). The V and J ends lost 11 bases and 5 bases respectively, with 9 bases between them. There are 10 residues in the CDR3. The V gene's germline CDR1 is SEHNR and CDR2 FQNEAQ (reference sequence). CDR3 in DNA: TGTGCCTCGGGATCGGAGACCCAGTACTTC. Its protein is CASGSETQYF.

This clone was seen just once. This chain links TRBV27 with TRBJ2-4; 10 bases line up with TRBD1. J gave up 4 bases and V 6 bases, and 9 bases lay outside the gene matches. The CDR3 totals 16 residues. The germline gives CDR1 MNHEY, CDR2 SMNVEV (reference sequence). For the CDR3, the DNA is TGTGCCAGCAGGCCTTTTGGACAGGGGGAGAAAAACATTCAGTACTTC. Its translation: CASRPFGQGEKNIQYF.

The CDR3 DNA is TGTGCCAGCAGTTCGGAGGCGGGTACCCTATGGTATGGCTACACCTTC. Protein product: CASSSEAGTLWYGYTF. The chain couples TRBV27 to TRBJ1-2; D gene ambiguous. From germline, CDR1 is MNHEY and CDR2 SMNVEV (reference sequence). Trimming stripped 4 bases from V and 5 bases from J, with 20 bases between. This CDR3 region has 16 residues.

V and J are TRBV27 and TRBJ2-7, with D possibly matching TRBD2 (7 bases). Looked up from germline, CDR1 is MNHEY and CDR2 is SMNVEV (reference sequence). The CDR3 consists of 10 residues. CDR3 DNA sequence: TGTGCGGCGGGGGCGGACGAGCAGTACTTC. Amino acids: CAAGADEQYF.

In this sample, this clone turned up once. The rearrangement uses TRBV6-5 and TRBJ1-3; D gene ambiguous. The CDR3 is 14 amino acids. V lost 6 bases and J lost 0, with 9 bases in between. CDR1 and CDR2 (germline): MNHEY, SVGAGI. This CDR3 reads CASSPVISGNTIYF. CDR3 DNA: TGTGCCAGCAGCCCGGTAATCTCTGGAAACACCATATATTTT.

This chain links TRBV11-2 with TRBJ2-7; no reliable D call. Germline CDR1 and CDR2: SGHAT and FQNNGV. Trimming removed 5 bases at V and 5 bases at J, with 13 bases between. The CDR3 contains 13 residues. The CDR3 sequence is CASSPTIVHEQYV. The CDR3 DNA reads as TGTGCCAGCAGCCCCACTATCGTCCACGAGCAGTACGTC.

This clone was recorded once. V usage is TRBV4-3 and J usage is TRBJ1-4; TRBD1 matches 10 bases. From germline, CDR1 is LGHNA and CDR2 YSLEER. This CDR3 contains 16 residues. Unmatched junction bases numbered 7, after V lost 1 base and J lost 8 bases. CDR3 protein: CASSQGLGQGVEKLFF. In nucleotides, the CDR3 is TGCGCCAGCAGCCAAGGTCTAGGACAGGGGGTGGAAAAACTGTTTTTT.

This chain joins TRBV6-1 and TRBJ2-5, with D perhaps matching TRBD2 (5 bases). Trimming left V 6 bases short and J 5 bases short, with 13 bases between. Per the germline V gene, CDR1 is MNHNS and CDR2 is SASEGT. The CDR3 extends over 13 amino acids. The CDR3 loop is CASRLRDQETQYF. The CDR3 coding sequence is TGTGCCAGCAGGCTGAGGGATCAGGAGACCCAGTACTTC.

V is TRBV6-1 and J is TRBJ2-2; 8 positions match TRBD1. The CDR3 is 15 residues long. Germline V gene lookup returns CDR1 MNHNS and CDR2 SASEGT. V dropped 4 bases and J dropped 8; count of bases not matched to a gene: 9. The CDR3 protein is CASSALGRGPGELFF. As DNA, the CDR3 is TGTGCCAGCAGTGCTCTAGGCAGGGGGCCTGGGGAGCTGTTTTTT.

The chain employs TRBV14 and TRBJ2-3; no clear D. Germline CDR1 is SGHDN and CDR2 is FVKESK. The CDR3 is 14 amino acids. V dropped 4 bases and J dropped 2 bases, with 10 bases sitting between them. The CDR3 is CASSPLRYTDTQYF. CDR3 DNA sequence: TGTGCCAGCAGCCCCCTCAGGTACACAGATACGCAGTATTTT.

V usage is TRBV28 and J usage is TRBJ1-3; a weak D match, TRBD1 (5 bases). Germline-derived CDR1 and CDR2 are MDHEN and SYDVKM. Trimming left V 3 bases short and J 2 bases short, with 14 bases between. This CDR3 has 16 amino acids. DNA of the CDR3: TGTGCCAGCAGTTTTCCCAGCAGGGAGGCTGGAAACACCATATATTTT. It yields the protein CASSFPSREAGNTIYF.

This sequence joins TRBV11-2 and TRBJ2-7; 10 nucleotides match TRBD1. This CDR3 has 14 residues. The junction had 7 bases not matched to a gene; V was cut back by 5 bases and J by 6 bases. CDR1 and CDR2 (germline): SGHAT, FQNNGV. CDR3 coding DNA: TGTGCCAGCAGCCCGTGGGACAGGGGAGGCGAGCAGTACGTC. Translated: CASSPWDRGGEQYV.

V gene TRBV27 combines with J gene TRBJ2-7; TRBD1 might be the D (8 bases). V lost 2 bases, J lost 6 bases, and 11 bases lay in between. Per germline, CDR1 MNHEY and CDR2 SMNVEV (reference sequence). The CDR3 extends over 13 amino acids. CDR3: CASSLTGGAEQYV. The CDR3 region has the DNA TGTGCCAGCAGTTTAACAGGGGGGGCCGAGCAGTACGTC.

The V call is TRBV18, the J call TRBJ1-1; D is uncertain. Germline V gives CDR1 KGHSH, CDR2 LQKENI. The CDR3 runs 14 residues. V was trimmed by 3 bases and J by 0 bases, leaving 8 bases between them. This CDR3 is CASSPNDMNTEAFF. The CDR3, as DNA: TGTGCCAGCTCACCGAACGACATGAACACTGAAGCTTTCTTT. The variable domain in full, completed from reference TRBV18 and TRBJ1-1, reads NAGVMQNPRHLVRRRGQEARLRCSPMKGHSHVYWYRQLPEEGLKFMVYLQKENIIDESGMPKERFSAEFPKEGPSILRIQQVVRGDSAAYFCASSPNDMNTEAFFGQGTRLTVV.

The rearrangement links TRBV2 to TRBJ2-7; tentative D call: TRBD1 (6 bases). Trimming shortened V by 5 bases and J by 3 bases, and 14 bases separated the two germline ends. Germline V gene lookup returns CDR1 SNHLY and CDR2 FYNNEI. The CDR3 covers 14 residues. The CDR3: CASSPYYRVYEQYV. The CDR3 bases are TGTGCCAGCAGTCCCTACTACAGGGTCTACGAGCAGTACGTC.

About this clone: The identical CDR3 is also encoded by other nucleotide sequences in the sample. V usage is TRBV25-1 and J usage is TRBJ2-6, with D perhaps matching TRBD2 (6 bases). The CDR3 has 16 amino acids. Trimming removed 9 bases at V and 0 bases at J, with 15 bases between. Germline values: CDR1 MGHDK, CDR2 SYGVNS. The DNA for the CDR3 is TGTGCCAGTTGGAGGGGTGGCCCCTCTGGGGCCAACGTCCTGACTTTC. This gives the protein CASWRGGPSGANVLTF.

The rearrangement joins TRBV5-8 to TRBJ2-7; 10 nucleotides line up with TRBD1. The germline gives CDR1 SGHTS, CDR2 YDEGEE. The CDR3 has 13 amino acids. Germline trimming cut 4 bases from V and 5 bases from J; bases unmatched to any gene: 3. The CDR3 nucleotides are TGTGCCAGCAGCCACGGACAGGGGGACGAGCAGTACTTC. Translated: CASSHGQGDEQYF.

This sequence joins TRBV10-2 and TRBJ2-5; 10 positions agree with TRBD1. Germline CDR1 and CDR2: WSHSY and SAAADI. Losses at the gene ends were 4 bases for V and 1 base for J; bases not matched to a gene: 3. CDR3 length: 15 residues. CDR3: CASSARDRGQETQYF. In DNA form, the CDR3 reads TGCGCCAGCAGTGCTAGGGACAGGGGCCAAGAGACCCAGTACTTC.

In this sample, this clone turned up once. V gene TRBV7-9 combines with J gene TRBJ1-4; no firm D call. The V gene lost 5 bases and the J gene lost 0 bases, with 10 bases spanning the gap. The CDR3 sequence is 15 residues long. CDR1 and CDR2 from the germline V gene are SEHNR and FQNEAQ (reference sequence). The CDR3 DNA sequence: TGTGCCAGCAGCCCTGGGCGTGCAACTAATGAAAAACTGTTTTTT. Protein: CASSPGRATNEKLFF. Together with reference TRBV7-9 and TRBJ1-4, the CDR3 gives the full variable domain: DTGVSQNPRHKITKRGQNVTFRCDPISEHNRLYWYRQTLGQGPEFLTYFQNEAQLEKSRLLSDRFSAERPKGSFSTLEIQRTEQGDSAMYLCASSPGRATNEKLFFGSGTQLSVL.